This T cell receptor (beta chain) was identified during a study of T cell repertoires in cytomegalovirus infection. One entry per CDR3 protein, called by TCRdb with MiXCR from the reads. The sample lists about 310,000 distinct CDR3 sequences, around a sixth occurring once. This CDR3 spans 14 amino acids. Trimming at V came to 7 bases and at J to 4 bases, leaving 4 bases not matched to a gene. Germline lookup yields CDR1 MNHEY and CDR2 SVGEGT. The sequencing input was PBMCs. The sequence was obtained from a human donor in good health (CMV status not recorded). Some clones in this sample may be carry-over from other donors' samples. J is TRBJ1-6 and V is TRBV6-2 or TRBV6-3, with 7 bases fitting TRBD1. The CDR3 loop is CASTRDRYNSPLHF. The CDR3 DNA follows: TGTGCCAGCACCAGGGACAGATATAATTCACCCCTCCACTTT.